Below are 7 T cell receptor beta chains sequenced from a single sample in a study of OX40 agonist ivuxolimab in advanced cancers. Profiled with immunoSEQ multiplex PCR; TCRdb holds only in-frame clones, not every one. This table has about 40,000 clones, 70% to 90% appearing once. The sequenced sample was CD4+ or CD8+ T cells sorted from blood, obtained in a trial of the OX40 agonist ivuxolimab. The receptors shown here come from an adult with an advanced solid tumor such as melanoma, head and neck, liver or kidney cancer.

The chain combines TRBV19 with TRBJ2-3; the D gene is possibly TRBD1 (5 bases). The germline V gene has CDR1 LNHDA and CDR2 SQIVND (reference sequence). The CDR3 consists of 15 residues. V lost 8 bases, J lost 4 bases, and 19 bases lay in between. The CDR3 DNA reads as TGTGCCAGTGGGAAGACCCCAGGGATCCCAGATACGCAGTATTTT. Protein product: CASGKTPGIPDTQYF.

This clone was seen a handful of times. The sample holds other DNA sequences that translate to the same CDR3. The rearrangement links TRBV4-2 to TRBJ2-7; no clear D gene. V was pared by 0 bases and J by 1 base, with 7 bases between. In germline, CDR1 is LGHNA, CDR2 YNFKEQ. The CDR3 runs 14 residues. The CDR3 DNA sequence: TGTGCCAGCAGCCAAGATTTGGGATCCTACGAGCAGTACTTC. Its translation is CASSQDLGSYEQYF.

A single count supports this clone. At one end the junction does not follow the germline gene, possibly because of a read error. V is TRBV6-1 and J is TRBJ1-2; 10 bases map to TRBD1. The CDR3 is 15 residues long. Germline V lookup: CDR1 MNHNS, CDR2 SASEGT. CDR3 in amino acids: CAISDPGQGFGGYTF. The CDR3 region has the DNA TGTGCCATCAGTGACCCGGGACAGGGGTTCGGTGGCTACACCTTC.

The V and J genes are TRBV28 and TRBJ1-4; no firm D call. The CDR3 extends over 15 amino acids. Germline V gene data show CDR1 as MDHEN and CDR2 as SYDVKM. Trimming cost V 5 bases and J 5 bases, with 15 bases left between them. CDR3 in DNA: TGTGCCAGCAGTCCCCTGACGGCTGAGAATGAAAAACTGTTTTTT. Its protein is CASSPLTAENEKLFF.

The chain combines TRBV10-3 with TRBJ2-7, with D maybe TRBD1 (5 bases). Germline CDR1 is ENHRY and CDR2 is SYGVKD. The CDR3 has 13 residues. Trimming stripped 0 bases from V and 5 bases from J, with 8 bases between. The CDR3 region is CAISESRANEQYF. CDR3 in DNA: TGTGCCATCAGTGAGTCCAGGGCGAACGAGCAGTACTTC.

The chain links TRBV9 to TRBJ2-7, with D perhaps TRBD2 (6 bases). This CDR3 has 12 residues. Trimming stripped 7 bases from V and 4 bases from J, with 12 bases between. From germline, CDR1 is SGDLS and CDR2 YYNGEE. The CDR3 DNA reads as TGTGCCAGCGGGGGGTCACAATACGAGCAGTACTTC. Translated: CASGGSQYEQYF. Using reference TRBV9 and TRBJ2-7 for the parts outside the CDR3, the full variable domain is DSGVTQTPKHLITATGQRVTLRCSPRSGDLSVYWYQQSLDQGLQFLIQYYNGEERAKGNILERFSAQQFPDLHSELNLSSLELGDSALYFCASGGSQYEQYFGPGTRLTVT.

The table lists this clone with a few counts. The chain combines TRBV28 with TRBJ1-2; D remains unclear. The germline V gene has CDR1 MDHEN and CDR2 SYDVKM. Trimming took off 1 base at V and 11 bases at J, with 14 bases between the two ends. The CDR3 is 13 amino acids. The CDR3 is CASSLSPARGYTF. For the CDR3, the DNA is TGTGCCAGCAGTTTATCCCCCGCGCGAGGATACACCTTC.